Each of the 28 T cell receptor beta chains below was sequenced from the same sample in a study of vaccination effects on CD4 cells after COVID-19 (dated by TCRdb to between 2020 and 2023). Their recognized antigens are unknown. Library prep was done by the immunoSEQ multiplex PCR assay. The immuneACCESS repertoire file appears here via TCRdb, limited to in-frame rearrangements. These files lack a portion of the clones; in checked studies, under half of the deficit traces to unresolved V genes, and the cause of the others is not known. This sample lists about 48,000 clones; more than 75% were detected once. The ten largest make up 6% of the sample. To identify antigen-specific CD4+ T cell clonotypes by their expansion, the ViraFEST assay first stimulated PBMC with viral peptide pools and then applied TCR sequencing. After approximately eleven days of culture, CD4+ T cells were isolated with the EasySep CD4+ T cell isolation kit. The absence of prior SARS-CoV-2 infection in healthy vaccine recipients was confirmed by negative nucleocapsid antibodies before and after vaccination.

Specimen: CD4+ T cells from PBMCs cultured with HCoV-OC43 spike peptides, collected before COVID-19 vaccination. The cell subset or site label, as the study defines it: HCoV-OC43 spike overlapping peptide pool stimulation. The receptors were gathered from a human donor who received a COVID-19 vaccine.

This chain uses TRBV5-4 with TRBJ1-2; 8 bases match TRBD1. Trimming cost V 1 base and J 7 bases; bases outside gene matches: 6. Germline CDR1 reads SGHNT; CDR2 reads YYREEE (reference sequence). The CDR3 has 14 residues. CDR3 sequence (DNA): TGTGCCAGCAGCTTGTCCCCGGACAGGGCTGGCTACACCTTC. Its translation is CASSLSPDRAGYTF.

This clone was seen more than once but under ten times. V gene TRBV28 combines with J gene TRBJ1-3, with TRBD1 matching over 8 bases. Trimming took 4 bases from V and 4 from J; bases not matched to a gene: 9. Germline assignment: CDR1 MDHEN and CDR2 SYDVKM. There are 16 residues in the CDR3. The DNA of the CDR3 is TGTGCCAGCAGTTGGGACAGGTACGGTTCAGGAAACACCATATATTTT. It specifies CASSWDRYGSGNTIYF.

DNA for the CDR3: TGTGCCAGCAGCTTAGTTGGGGCGGGTGAGCAGTTCTTC. Encoded protein: CASSLVGAGEQFF. The chain couples TRBV7-9 to TRBJ2-1, with D perhaps given as TRBD1 or TRBD2 (5 bases each). Germline V gene sequence: CDR1 SEHNR, CDR2 FQNEAQ (reference sequence). The CDR3 has 13 amino acids. The germline V and J ends were trimmed by 1 base and 9 bases, with 10 bases remaining between them.

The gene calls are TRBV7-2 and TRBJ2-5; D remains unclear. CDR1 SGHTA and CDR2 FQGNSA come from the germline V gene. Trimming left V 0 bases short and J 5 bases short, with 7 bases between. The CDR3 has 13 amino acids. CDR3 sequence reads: CASSLAQGETQYF. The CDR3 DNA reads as TGTGCCAGCAGCTTAGCCCAAGGCGAGACCCAGTACTTC.

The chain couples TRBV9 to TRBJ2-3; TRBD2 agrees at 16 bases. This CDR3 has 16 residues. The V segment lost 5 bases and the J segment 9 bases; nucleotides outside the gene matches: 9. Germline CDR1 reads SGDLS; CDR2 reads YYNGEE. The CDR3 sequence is CASSAQMGLAGGTQYF. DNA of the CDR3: TGTGCCAGCAGTGCCCAAATGGGACTAGCGGGGGGGACGCAGTATTTT.

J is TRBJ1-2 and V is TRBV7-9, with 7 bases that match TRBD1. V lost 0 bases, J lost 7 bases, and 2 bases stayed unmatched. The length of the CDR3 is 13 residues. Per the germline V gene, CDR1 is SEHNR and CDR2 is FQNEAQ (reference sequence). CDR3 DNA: TGTGCCAGCAGCTTAGCAGGGGGCGGTGGCTACACCTTC. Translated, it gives CASSLAGGGGYTF.

CDR3 sequence (DNA): TGTGCCAGCAGCTTGGGGTCAGACAGAGCCATTCAGTACTTC. As protein: CASSLGSDRAIQYF. The chain has TRBV5-4 and TRBJ2-4; the D gene is possibly TRBD1 (5 bases). V lost 0 bases to trimming and J lost 9 bases, with 13 bases between them. Per germline, CDR1 SGHNT and CDR2 YYREEE (reference sequence). CDR3 length: 14 residues.

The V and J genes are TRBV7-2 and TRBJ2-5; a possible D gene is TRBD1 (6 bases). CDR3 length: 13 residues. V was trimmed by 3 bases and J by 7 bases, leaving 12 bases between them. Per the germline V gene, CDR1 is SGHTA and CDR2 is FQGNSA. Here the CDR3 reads CASSLAGVGTQYF. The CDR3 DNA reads TGTGCCAGCAGCTTGGCAGGGGTCGGGACCCAGTACTTC.

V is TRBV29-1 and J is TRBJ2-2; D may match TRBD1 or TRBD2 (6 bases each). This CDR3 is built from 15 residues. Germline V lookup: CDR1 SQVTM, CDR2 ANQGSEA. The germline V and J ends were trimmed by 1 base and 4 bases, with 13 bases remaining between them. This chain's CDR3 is CSVEGGGPGTGELFF. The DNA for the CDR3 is TGCAGCGTTGAAGGTGGGGGGCCGGGCACCGGGGAGCTGTTTTTT.

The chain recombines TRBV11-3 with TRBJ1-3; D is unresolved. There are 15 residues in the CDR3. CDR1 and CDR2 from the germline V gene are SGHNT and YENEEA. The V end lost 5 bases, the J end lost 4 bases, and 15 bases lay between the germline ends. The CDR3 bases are TGTGCCAGCAGCCGCGACGGGGTAGAAGGAAACACCATATATTTT. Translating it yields CASSRDGVEGNTIYF.

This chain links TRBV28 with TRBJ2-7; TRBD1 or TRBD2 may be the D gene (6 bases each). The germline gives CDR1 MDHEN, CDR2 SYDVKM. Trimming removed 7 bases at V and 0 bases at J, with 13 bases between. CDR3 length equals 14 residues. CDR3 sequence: CASTRGGLSYEQYV. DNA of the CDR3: TGTGCCAGCACCCGAGGGGGACTCTCCTACGAGCAGTACGTC.

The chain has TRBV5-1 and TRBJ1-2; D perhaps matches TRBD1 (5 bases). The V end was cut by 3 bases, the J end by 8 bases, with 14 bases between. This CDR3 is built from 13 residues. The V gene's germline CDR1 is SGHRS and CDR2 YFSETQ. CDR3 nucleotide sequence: TGCGCCAGCAGCTATACAGGCCCAGCGGGCTACACCTTC. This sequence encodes CASSYTGPAGYTF.

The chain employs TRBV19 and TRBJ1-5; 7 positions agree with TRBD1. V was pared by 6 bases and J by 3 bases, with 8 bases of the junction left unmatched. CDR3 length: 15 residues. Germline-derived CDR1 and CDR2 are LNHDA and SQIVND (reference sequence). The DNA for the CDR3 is TGTGCCAGTAGCCCGACAGGGCTGGTCAATCAGCCCCAGCATTTT. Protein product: CASSPTGLVNQPQHF.

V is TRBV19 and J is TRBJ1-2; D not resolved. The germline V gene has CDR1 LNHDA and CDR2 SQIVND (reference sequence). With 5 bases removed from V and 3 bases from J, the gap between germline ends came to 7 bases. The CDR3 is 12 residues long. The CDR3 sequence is CASSPDYYGYTF. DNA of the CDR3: TGTGCCAGTAGTCCAGACTACTATGGCTACACCTTC.

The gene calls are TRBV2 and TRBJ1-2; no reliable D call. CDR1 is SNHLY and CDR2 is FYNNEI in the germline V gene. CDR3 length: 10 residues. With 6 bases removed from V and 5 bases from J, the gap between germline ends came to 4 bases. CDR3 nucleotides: TGTGCCAGCAGCGAATATGGCTACACCTTC. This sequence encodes CASSEYGYTF.

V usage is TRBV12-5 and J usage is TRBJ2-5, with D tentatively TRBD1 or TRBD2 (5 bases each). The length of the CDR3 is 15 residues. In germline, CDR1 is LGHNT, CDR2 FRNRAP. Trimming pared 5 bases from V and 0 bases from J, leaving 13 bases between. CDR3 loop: CASGVGAGYQETQYF. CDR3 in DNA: TGTGCTAGTGGTGTCGGGGCAGGCTACCAAGAGACCCAGTACTTC.

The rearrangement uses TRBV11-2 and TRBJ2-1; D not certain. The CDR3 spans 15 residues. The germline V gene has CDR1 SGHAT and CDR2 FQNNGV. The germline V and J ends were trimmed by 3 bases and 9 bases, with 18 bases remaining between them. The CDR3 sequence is CASSFSLVLSGEQFF. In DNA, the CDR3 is TGTGCCAGCAGCTTCAGTCTAGTGTTGAGTGGTGAGCAGTTCTTC.

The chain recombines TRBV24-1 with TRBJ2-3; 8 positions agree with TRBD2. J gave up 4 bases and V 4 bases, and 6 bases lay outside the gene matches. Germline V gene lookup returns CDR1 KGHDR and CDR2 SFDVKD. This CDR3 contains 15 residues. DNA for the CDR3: TGTGCCACCAGTGACCCGGGACTAGTGGCAGATACGCAGTATTTT. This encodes CATSDPGLVADTQYF.

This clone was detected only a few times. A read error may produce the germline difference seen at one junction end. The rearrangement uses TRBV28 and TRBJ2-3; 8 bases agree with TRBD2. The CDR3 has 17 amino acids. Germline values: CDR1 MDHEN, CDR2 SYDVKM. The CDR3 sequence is CASSPPAGTSGTDTQYF. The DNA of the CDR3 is TGTGCCAGCAGTCCCCCTGCGGGGACTAGTGGCACCGATACGCAGTATTTT.

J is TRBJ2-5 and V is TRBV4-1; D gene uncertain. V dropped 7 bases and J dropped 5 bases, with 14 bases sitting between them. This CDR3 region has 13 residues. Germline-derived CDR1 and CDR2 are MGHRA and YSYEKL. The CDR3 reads CASTPIPGETQYF. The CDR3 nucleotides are TGCGCCAGCACCCCTATCCCCGGGGAGACCCAGTACTTC.

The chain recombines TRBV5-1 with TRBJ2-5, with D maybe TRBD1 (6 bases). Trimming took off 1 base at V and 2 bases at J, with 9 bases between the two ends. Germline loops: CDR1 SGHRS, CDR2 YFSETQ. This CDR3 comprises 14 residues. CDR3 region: CASSLNGQQETQYF. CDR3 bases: TGCGCCAGCAGCTTGAACGGACAGCAAGAGACCCAGTACTTC.

Here the CDR3 DNA reads TGTGCCAGCAGTTACTCAGGAGGGAATCAGCCCCAGCATTTT. It codes for CASSYSGGNQPQHF. The chain has TRBV6-6 and TRBJ1-5; D unresolved. CDR1 is MNHNY, CDR2 SVGAGI, per germline (reference sequence). V shed 0 bases and J shed 4 bases, with 7 bases lying between them. The CDR3 is made up of 14 amino acids.

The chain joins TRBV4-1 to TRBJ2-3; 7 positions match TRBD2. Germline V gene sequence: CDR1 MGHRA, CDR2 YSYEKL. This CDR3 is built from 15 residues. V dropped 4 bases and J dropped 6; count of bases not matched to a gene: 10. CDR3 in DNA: TGCGCCAGCAGCCCGCCCCGGGGGGATAGGGATACGCAGTATTTT. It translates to CASSPPRGDRDTQYF.

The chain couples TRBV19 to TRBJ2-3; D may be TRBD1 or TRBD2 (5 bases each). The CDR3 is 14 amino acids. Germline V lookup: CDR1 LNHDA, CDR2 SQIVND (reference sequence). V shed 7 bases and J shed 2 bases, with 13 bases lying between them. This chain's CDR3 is CASKGDGPTDTQYF. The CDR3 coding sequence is TGTGCCAGTAAAGGGGACGGACCCACAGATACGCAGTATTTT.

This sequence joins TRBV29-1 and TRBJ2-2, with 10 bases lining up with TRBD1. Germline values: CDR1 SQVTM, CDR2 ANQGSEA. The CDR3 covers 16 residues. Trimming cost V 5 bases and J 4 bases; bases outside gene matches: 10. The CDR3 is CSVRTGGSAVTGELFF. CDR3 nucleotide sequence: TGCAGCGTTCGGACAGGGGGATCGGCGGTCACCGGGGAGCTGTTTTTT.

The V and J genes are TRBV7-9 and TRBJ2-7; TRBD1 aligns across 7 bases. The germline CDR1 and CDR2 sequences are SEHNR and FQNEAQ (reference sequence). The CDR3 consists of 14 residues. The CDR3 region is CTLPVTGLCYEQYV. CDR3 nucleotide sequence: TGTACCCTACCCGTGACAGGGCTCTGTTACGAGCAGTACGTC.

The DNA for the CDR3 is TGTGCCAGCCAGGCGAGCGGAGTTAGCACAGATACGCAGTATTTT. Protein sequence: CASQASGVSTDTQYF. The rearrangement uses TRBV19 and TRBJ2-3; TRBD2 is a possible D gene (5 bases). Germline V gene lookup returns CDR1 LNHDA and CDR2 SQIVND (reference sequence). With 9 bases removed from V and 0 bases from J, the gap between germline ends came to 16 bases. The CDR3 is 15 amino acids.

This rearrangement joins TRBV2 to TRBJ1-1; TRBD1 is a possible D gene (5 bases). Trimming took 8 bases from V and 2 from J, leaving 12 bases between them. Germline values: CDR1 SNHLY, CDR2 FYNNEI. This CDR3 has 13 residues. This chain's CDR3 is CASQPTENTEAFF. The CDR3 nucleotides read TGTGCCAGCCAACCGACAGAAAACACTGAAGCTTTCTTT.